The rows below give T cell receptor beta chains drawn from one sample of a study of blood T cell repertoires in COVID-19. Sequenced by immunoSEQ multiplex PCR; TCRdb stores in-frame clones only, minus some. The profile shows under 400,000 clones, roughly 90% of them singletons. Sequencing used peripheral blood. The receptors derive from a woman in her twenties or thirties with COVID-19, enrolled during active disease. Both conserved end residues are part of each CDR3. The D gene is left open where the match is weak. Some rows mark clone size as missing; the rest say once, few, many or name a class of expanded clone.

abundance | d_gene | j_gene | v_gene | len | CDR3nt | CDR3aa
. | TRBD1 | TRBJ1-2 | TRBV19 | 13 | TGTGCCAGTAGTATCGGACAGGCATATGGCTACACCTTC | CASSIGQAYGYTF
. | . | TRBJ2-3 | TRBV10-3 | 13 | TGTGCCATCAGTGACAGGAGCACAGATACGCAGTATTTT | CAISDRSTDTQYF
. | . | TRBJ1-4 | TRBV28 | 15 | TGTGCCAGCAGTTTACAGGTGGCAACTAATGAAAAACTGTTTTTT | CASSLQVATNEKLFF
. | TRBD1 | TRBJ1-3 | TRBV30 | 13 | TGTGCCTGGAGGACGACAGGGGGAAACACCATATATTTT | CAWRTTGGNTIYF
. | . | TRBJ1-1 | TRBV2 | 16 | TGTGCCAGCACCTTAAACAGGGAGCCGATGAACACTGAAGCTTTCTTT | CASTLNREPMNTEAFF
. | . | TRBJ2-5 | TRBV10-3 | 13 | TGTGCCGTCGCTGGGGGGAAAAGAGGGACCCAGTACTTC | CAVAGGKRGTQYF
. | TRBD2 | TRBJ2-1 | TRBV4-1 | 16 | TGCGCCAGCAGCCAAGAGGGAGCGGGAGGGGACAATGAGCAGTTCTTC | CASSQEGAGGDNEQFF
. | . | TRBJ1-1 | TRBV6-5 | 15 | TGTGCCAGCCGCCGACGACACAGGGCGACCACTGAAGCTTTCTTT | CASRRRHRATTEAFF
. | . | TRBJ1-4 | TRBV30 | 14 | TGTGCCTGGAGAAGGGGAAGGGGTTCTGAAAAACTGTTTTTT | CAWRRGRGSEKLFF
once | . | TRBJ2-3 | TRBV6-5 | 13 | TGTGCCAGCAGCGGGGAGGGGGCAGATACGCAGTATTTT | CASSGEGADTQYF
. | TRBD1 | TRBJ1-2 | TRBV28 | 15 | TGTGCCAGCAGTTTAAACAGGGGGCGCCAAGGCGGCTACACCTTC | CASSLNRGRQGGYTF
. | TRBD2 | TRBJ2-1 | TRBV11-2 | 14 | TGTGCCAGCAGCCCACGACTAGCGGGTAATGAGCAGTTCTTC | CASSPRLAGNEQFF
. | . | TRBJ1-4 | TRBV30 | 15 | TGTGCCTGGAGTGTAAGACTGGGGGCCTCTGAAAAACTGTTTTTT | CAWSVRLGASEKLFF
. | . | TRBJ2-5 | TRBV29-1 | 11 | TGCAGCGTTGATGCCCTAGGGACCCAGTACTTC | CSVDALGTQYF
. | TRBD2 | TRBJ2-3 | TRBV19 | 17 | TGTGCCAGTAGTACTGGCGGTAGCGGGGGCACCACAGATACGCAGTATTTT | CASSTGGSGGTTDTQYF
. | . | TRBJ2-1 | TRBV7-9 | 15 | TGTGCCAGCAGCTCCAGATGGGGCACCTACAATGAGCAGTTCTTC | CASSSRWGTYNEQFF
. | TRBD2 | TRBJ2-7 | TRBV6-5 | 15 | TGTGCCAGCAGTCCGACTAGCGGGGGCATCAACGAGCAGTACTTC | CASSPTSGGINEQYF
. | TRBD1 | TRBJ1-1 | TRBV3-1/TRBV3-2 | 16 | TGTGCCAGCAGCCCCATCCCACAGGGGATGAACACTGAAGCTTTCTTT | CASSPIPQGMNTEAFF
. | . | TRBJ2-3 | TRBV9 | 14 | TGTGCCAGCAGCGTGTCCAGGGGCACAGATACGCAGTATTTT | CASSVSRGTDTQYF
. | . | TRBJ1-2 | TRBV21-1 | 17 | TGTGCCAGCAGCAACGCGGGGGTGGACTCCCCAAACTATGGCTACACCTTC | CASSNAGVDSPNYGYTF
. | TRBD1 | TRBJ2-7 | TRBV4-1 | 15 | TGCGCCAGCAGCCGGGCCGGGACAGGGGTTCTCGAGCAGTACTTC | CASSRAGTGVLEQYF
. | TRBD2 | TRBJ2-4 | TRBV28 | 14 | TGTGCCAGCAGTGCTTCAGCGGGAGGGAACATTCAGTACTTC | CASSASAGGNIQYF
. | TRBD2 | TRBJ2-3 | TRBV27 | 18 | TGTGCCAGCAGCCCTCCCGGGAGGGCCCTCCCAAGGACAGATACGCAGTATTTT | CASSPPGRALPRTDTQYF
. | . | TRBJ1-1 | TRBV6-6 | 13 | TGTGCCAGCAGGAGCAGGGTAAACACTGAAGCTTTCTTT | CASRSRVNTEAFF
once | . | TRBJ1-1 | TRBV7-9 | 16 | TGTGCCAGCAGCCCCGCCTTGGGGCTCATGAACACTGAAGCTTTCTTT | CASSPALGLMNTEAFF
. | TRBD1 | TRBJ2-7 | TRBV6-5 | 15 | TGTGCCAGCAGCCGCCCGGGACAGGGAACAGGCGAGCAGTACTTC | CASSRPGQGTGEQYF
. | TRBD2 | TRBJ2-2 | TRBV10-2 | 16 | TGCGCCAGCAAGGAAGCGGGAGCGGGGTTGGCCGGGGAGCTGTTTTTT | CASKEAGAGLAGELFF
. | TRBD1 | TRBJ2-5 | TRBV15 | 15 | TGTGCCACCAGCGTCCGTGGGACAGGGGAAGAGACCCAGTACTTC | CATSVRGTGEETQYF
. | . | TRBJ1-2 | TRBV11-2 | 16 | TGTGCCAGCATTCCTTTGCAACAGCCCAGGGAGGTTGGCTACACCTTC | CASIPLQQPREVGYTF
once | TRBD2 | TRBJ2-1 | TRBV20-1 | 16 | TGCAGTGCTAGTGACCTAGCGGGAGGGCCATACAATGAGCAGTTCTTC | CSASDLAGGPYNEQFF
. | TRBD2 | TRBJ2-5 | TRBV5-6 | 16 | TGTGCCAGCAGCGCTTTTCTGCGGGAGACGGGAGAGACCCAGTACTTC | CASSAFLRETGETQYF
. | . | TRBJ2-3 | TRBV2 | 13 | TGTGCCAGCGGACTAAGCCTCACAGATACGCAGTATTTT | CASGLSLTDTQYF